These 31 T cell receptor beta chains were all obtained from the same sample, sequenced in a study of glioma-infiltrating T cells after dendritic cell vaccination. Profiled with immunoSEQ multiplex PCR; TCRdb holds only in-frame clones, not every one. The repertoire holds about 90,000 clones, with over 75% as singletons. The material was blood, obtained before dendritic cell vaccination. Source of these receptors: a human donor with glioblastoma.

The J gene is TRBJ2-3, the V gene TRBV5-1; the match to TRBD2 covers 8 bases. V was pared by 5 bases and J by 5 bases, with 7 bases of the junction left unmatched. The V gene's germline CDR1 is SGHRS and CDR2 YFSETQ. The CDR3 runs 14 residues. The CDR3 sequence: CASSARGERDTQYF. The CDR3, as DNA: TGCGCCAGCAGTGCGCGGGGGGAGAGAGATACGCAGTATTTT.

This chain connects TRBV6-5 to TRBJ2-1; 12 bases match TRBD2. V was clipped by 4 bases and J by 4 bases; unmatched bases: 5. The CDR3 covers 16 residues. CDR1 is MNHEY, CDR2 SVGAGI, per germline. The CDR3, as DNA: TGTGCCAGCAGTTCCCTCGGACTAGCGGGGTACAATGAGCAGTTCTTC. This translates into CASSSLGLAGYNEQFF.

The chain joins TRBV6-6 to TRBJ1-2; 11 bases are shared with TRBD1. The V gene end was trimmed by 6 bases and the J gene end by 8 bases; junction bases not matched to a gene: 11. This CDR3 is built from 15 residues. CDR1 and CDR2 from the germline V gene are MNHNY and SVGAGI (reference sequence). CDR3 sequence reads: CASRDWTGGMLGYTF. CDR3 nucleotide sequence: TGTGCCAGCAGGGACTGGACAGGGGGCATGCTGGGCTACACCTTC.

This rearrangement joins TRBV13 to TRBJ2-1, with 14 bases identical to TRBD2. Per the germline V gene, CDR1 is PRHDT and CDR2 is FYEKMQ (reference sequence). The CDR3 extends over 15 amino acids. Unmatched junction bases numbered 5, after V lost 3 bases and J lost 10 bases. CDR3: CASSLTSGGDWEQFF. CDR3 nucleotides: TGTGCCAGCAGCTTGACTAGCGGGGGGGATTGGGAGCAGTTCTTC.

This clone was counted a few times. The gene calls are TRBV5-8 and TRBJ2-1, with D possibly TRBD2 on 5 matching bases. Germline CDR1 and CDR2: SGHTS and YDEGEE. V lost 9 bases, J lost 7 bases, and 23 bases lay in between. CDR3 length: 15 residues. CDR3 in DNA: TGTGCCACCCAGCCCCTGGTGGGAGAATCGAATGAGCAGTTCTTC. This codes for CATQPLVGESNEQFF. Supplemented by reference TRBV5-8 and TRBJ2-1, the full variable domain reads EAGVTQSPTHLIKTRGQQATLRCSPISGHTSVYWYQQALGLGLQFLLWYDEGEERNRGNFPPRFSGRQFPNYSSELNVNALELEDSALYLCATQPLVGESNEQFFGPGTRLTVL.

The CDR3 region is CASSDSSEEVTDTQYF. The DNA for the CDR3 is TGTGCCAGCAGTGACTCTAGCGAAGAAGTCACAGATACGCAGTATTTT. V gene TRBV2 combines with J gene TRBJ2-3, with a weak D call TRBD2 (6 bases). Germline V lookup: CDR1 SNHLY, CDR2 FYNNEI. V lost 3 bases and J 2 bases, leaving 15 bases between the germline ends. The CDR3 length is 16 residues.

The rearrangement uses TRBV6-1 and TRBJ1-2; D remains unclear. The V gene lost 1 base and the J gene lost 8 bases, with 17 bases spanning the gap. CDR3 size: 15 residues. Germline V lookup: CDR1 MNHNS, CDR2 SASEGT. CDR3 in amino acids: CASSEVYVPTIGYTF. CDR3 DNA sequence: TGTGCCAGCAGTGAAGTATACGTCCCCACTATCGGCTACACCTTC.

This chain connects TRBV12-5 to TRBJ1-2; weak D call: TRBD1 (6 bases). CDR1 and CDR2 from the germline V gene are LGHNT and FRNRAP. Trimming removed 2 bases at V and 6 bases at J, with 16 bases between. This CDR3 region has 15 residues. DNA for the CDR3: TGTGCTAGTGGTTTGCCTCAGGGGAAGGAGGATGGCTACACCTTC. It translates to CASGLPQGKEDGYTF.

The chain joins TRBV27 to TRBJ2-7, with 8 bases that match TRBD2. Germline assignment: CDR1 MNHEY and CDR2 SMNVEV (reference sequence). The CDR3 runs to 13 residues. After removal of 5 bases from V and 2 bases from J, the junction contained 2 bases not matched to a gene. CDR3 loop: CASSPGLAYEQYF. CDR3 nucleotide sequence: TGTGCCAGCAGTCCGGGACTAGCCTACGAGCAGTACTTC.

V is TRBV11-3 and J is TRBJ2-7; 7 nucleotides align to TRBD1. Germline lookup yields CDR1 SGHNT and CDR2 YENEEA. The CDR3 length is 14 residues. Trimming at V came to 3 bases and at J to 6 bases, leaving 8 bases not matched to a gene. CDR3 nucleotide sequence: TGTGCCAGCAGCTTGCACAGGGGTGGTGGCGAGCAGTACTTC. This translates into CASSLHRGGGEQYF.

V is TRBV12-5 and J is TRBJ2-7; D is ambiguous. This CDR3 has 14 amino acids. V was clipped by 1 base and J by 0 bases, with 7 bases between them. The germline V gene encodes CDR1 LGHNT and CDR2 FRNRAP. The DNA of the CDR3 is TGTGCTAGTGGTTTGGACTACACCTCCTACGAGCAGTACTTC. As protein: CASGLDYTSYEQYF. The full variable domain, with the rest looked up from reference TRBV12-5 and TRBJ2-7, is DARVTQTPRHKVTEMGQEVTMRCQPILGHNTVFWYRQTMMQGLELLAYFRNRAPLDDSGMPKDRFSAEMPDATLATLKIQPSEPRDSAVYFCASGLDYTSYEQYFGPGTRLTVT.

The genes are TRBV7-9 and TRBJ2-5; maybe TRBD1 (6 bases). The V gene's germline CDR1 is SEHNR and CDR2 FQNEAQ (reference sequence). V dropped 5 bases and J dropped 2 bases, with 15 bases sitting between them. This CDR3 is 15 amino acids long. DNA for the CDR3: TGTGCCAGCAGCCTCAGGACAGATCGGCAAGAGACCCAGTACTTC. It specifies CASSLRTDRQETQYF.

V is TRBV5-6 and J is TRBJ2-7; TRBD1 aligns across 8 bases. The length of the CDR3 is 16 residues. J was trimmed by 6 bases and V by 4 bases; bases with no gene match: 15. CDR1 and CDR2 (germline): SGHDT, YYEEEE. As DNA, the CDR3 is TGTGCCAGCAGCCCCCTGGCCACCGGGACAGGTGCCGAGCAGTACTTC. Translating gives CASSPLATGTGAEQYF.

V usage is TRBV15 and J usage is TRBJ1-1; 7 nucleotides agree with TRBD1. Germline V gene sequence: CDR1 LNHNV, CDR2 YYDKDF (reference sequence). Trimming cost V 0 bases and J 7 bases; bases outside gene matches: 8. The length of the CDR3 is 15 residues. The CDR3 DNA sequence: TGTGCCACCAGCAGAGACCGGGGTTCAGGGGGTGAAGCTTTCTTT. Translating gives CATSRDRGSGGEAFF.

The J gene is TRBJ2-7, the V gene TRBV15; D is uncertain. The CDR3 is 12 residues long. Deletions cut 6 bases from V and 6 bases from J, with 12 bases between. The germline gives CDR1 LNHNV, CDR2 YYDKDF (reference sequence). The DNA for the CDR3 is TGTGCCACCAGAGGATACGGGTTCGAGCAGTACTTC. Translating it yields CATRGYGFEQYF.

This rearrangement joins TRBV5-1 to TRBJ2-1; the D gene is possibly TRBD2 (6 bases). CDR1 is SGHRS and CDR2 is YFSETQ in the germline V gene. The CDR3 spans 15 residues. Trimming left V 0 bases short and J 9 bases short, with 16 bases between. The CDR3 nucleotides read TGCGCCAGCAGCTTGGTCGTCCACGAGCGGGTTGAGCAGTTCTTC. Protein: CASSLVVHERVEQFF.

The chain uses TRBV7-9 and TRBJ1-1; no firm D call. CDR3 length: 14 amino acids. The germline V gene encodes CDR1 SEHNR and CDR2 FQNEAQ (reference sequence). The V gene lost 0 bases and the J gene lost 1 base, with 6 bases spanning the gap. This CDR3 is CASSLAVANTEAFF. The CDR3 DNA reads TGTGCCAGCAGCTTAGCTGTAGCGAACACTGAAGCTTTCTTT.

V is TRBV7-2 and J is TRBJ2-6; D is perhaps TRBD2 (5 bases). The CDR3 runs to 14 residues. Germline-derived CDR1 and CDR2 are SGHTA and FQGNSA. V was clipped by 5 bases and J by 9 bases, with 14 bases between them. CDR3: CASSAPRDSNVLTF. The CDR3 DNA follows: TGTGCCAGCAGCGCCCCCCGGGATAGCAACGTCCTGACTTTC. Filled out from reference TRBV7-2 and TRBJ2-6, the complete variable domain reads GAGVSQSPSNKVTEKGKDVELRCDPISGHTALYWYRQSLGQGLEFLIYFQGNSAPDKSGLPSDRFSAERTGGSVSTLTIQRTQQEDSAVYLCASSAPRDSNVLTFGAGSRLTVL.

The chain employs TRBV5-1 and TRBJ2-5; D perhaps matches TRBD2 (5 bases). This CDR3 contains 11 residues. V was shortened by 4 bases and J by 7 bases, with 8 bases between the two germline ends. Germline CDR1 reads SGHRS; CDR2 reads YFSETQ. The CDR3 reads CASSLEGTQYF. The CDR3 DNA sequence: TGCGCCAGCAGCCTAGAGGGGACCCAGTACTTC.

V is TRBV10-3 and J is TRBJ2-2; D call uncertain. Trimming cost V 6 bases and J 0 bases, with 8 bases left between them. The length of the CDR3 is 14 residues. CDR1 is ENHRY, CDR2 SYGVKD, per germline. The CDR3 is CAISGEANTGELFF. CDR3 in DNA: TGTGCCATCAGCGGAGAGGCGAACACCGGGGAGCTGTTTTTT.

The V and J genes are TRBV11-2 and TRBJ2-7; TRBD1 aligns across 8 bases. The junction had 7 bases not matched to a gene; V was cut back by 6 bases and J by 6 bases. There are 13 residues in the CDR3. Germline V gene data show CDR1 as SGHAT and CDR2 as FQNNGV. CDR3 loop: CASRGQGMAEQYF. CDR3 sequence (DNA): TGTGCCAGCAGAGGACAGGGCATGGCCGAGCAGTACTTC.

DNA of the CDR3: TGCGCCAGCAGCTTGGTAGCCTCAGGGGAAGAGACCCAGTACTTC. Translating gives CASSLVASGEETQYF. V usage is TRBV5-1 and J usage is TRBJ2-5; D is possibly TRBD1 (6 bases). Trimming left V 0 bases short and J 3 bases short, with 12 bases between. There are 15 residues in the CDR3. Looked up from germline, CDR1 is SGHRS and CDR2 is YFSETQ.

The rearrangement links TRBV6-4 to TRBJ2-7, with 10 bases identical to TRBD1. Trimming at V came to 8 bases and at J to 7 bases, leaving 8 bases not matched to a gene. There are 13 residues in the CDR3. Germline CDR1 reads MRHNA; CDR2 reads SNTAGT. CDR3 protein: CASSRDRGDEQYF. The CDR3 region has the DNA TGTGCCAGCTCACGGGACAGGGGAGATGAGCAGTACTTC.

This clone turned up a few times. The chain combines TRBV5-1 with TRBJ2-2, with 9 bases matching TRBD1. The V segment lost 2 bases and the J segment 1 base; nucleotides outside the gene matches: 9. CDR1 and CDR2 from the germline V gene are SGHRS and YFSETQ. The CDR3 length is 18 residues. CDR3 in amino acids: CASSFTGGALLNTGELFF. The CDR3 region has the DNA TGCGCCAGCAGCTTTACAGGGGGCGCCCTCTTGAACACCGGGGAGCTGTTTTTT.

J is TRBJ2-3 and V is TRBV29-1; 11 bases line up with TRBD2. The length of the CDR3 is 15 residues. J was trimmed by 6 bases and V by 7 bases; bases with no gene match: 12. CDR1 and CDR2 (germline): SQVTM, ANQGSEA. The CDR3 here is CSGLLAGASMDTQYF. The CDR3 DNA follows: TGCAGCGGCCTACTAGCGGGAGCTAGTATGGATACGCAGTATTTT.

The J gene is TRBJ1-1, the V gene TRBV5-1, with D hard to call. V was pared by 4 bases and J by 1 base, with 14 bases between. This CDR3 is built from 15 residues. The germline V gene encodes CDR1 SGHRS and CDR2 YFSETQ. CDR3 nucleotides: TGCGCCAGCAGCACCCTTTCGGCAGGGAACACTGAAGCTTTCTTT. Residues: CASSTLSAGNTEAFF. The variable domain in full, completed from reference TRBV5-1 and TRBJ1-1, reads KAGVTQTPRYLIKTRGQQVTLSCSPISGHRSVSWYQQTPGQGLQFLFEYFSETQRNKGNFPGRFSGRQFSNSRSEMNVSTLELGDSALYLCASSTLSAGNTEAFFGQGTRLTVV.

This clone was counted only a few times. The J gene is TRBJ1-2, the V gene TRBV5-6, with D unclear. This CDR3 comprises 12 residues. V lost 0 bases, J lost 7 bases, and 7 bases lay in between. Germline V gene lookup returns CDR1 SGHDT and CDR2 YYEEEE. CDR3 bases: TGTGCCAGCAGCTTGGCACTGTCTGGCTACACCTTC. This encodes CASSLALSGYTF.

In the case of this clone: This specimen includes other DNA sequences encoding the same CDR3. This chain uses TRBV7-9 with TRBJ1-4; maybe TRBD1 (5 bases). The CDR3 totals 14 residues. Trimming took off 1 base at V and 5 bases at J, with 8 bases between the two ends. CDR1 is SEHNR, CDR2 FQNEAQ, per germline (reference sequence). DNA of the CDR3: TGTGCCAGCAGCTTAGGGCAGGGAAATGAAAAACTGTTTTTT. It is translated as CASSLGQGNEKLFF.

V is TRBV27 and J is TRBJ2-5, with 10 bases that match TRBD1. The DNA matches TRBJ2-7 better at its end, which makes the J call doubtful. The CDR3 has 15 amino acids. Looked up from germline, CDR1 is MNHEY and CDR2 is SMNVEV (reference sequence). CDR3 nucleotide sequence: TGTGCCAGCAGTCACGACAGGGGGCGTCCCTACGAGCAGTACTTC. Its protein product is CASSHDRGRPYEQYF.

V gene TRBV2 combines with J gene TRBJ1-1, with TRBD1 as a possible D gene (6 bases). This CDR3 is 16 amino acids long. Germline loops: CDR1 SNHLY, CDR2 FYNNEI. With 1 base removed from V and 2 bases from J, the gap between germline ends came to 14 bases. The CDR3 coding sequence is TGTGCCAGCAGTGAAGATTTTCACAGGGAAAACACTGAAGCTTTCTTT. This encodes CASSEDFHRENTEAFF.

The rearrangement joins TRBV5-6 to TRBJ2-2; 9 positions agree with TRBD1. Germline V gene lookup returns CDR1 SGHDT and CDR2 YYEEEE. J gave up 2 bases and V 0 bases, and 5 bases lay outside the gene matches. The CDR3 contains 17 residues. The CDR3 bases are TGTGCCAGCAGCTTGGAAACAGGGGGCGTCAACACCGGGGAGCTGTTTTTT. Amino acid sequence: CASSLETGGVNTGELFF.